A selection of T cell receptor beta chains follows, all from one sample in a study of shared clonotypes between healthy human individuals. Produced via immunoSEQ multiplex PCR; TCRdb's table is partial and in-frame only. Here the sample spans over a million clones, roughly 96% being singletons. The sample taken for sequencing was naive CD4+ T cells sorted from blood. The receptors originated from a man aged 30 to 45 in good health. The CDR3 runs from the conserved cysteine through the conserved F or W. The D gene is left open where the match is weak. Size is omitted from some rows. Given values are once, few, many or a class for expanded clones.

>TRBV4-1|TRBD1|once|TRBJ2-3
TGCGCCAGCAGCGGTGGACAGGGGGCTACTAGCACAGATACGCAGTATTTT
CASSGGQGATSTDTQYF
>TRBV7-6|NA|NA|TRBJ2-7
TGTGCCAGCAGCTTAGCAGAACACGAGCAGTACTTC
CASSLAEHEQYF
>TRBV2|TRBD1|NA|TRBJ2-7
TGTGCCAGCCGAAACAGGGGGCTTCCCAACGAGCAGTACTTC
CASRNRGLPNEQYF
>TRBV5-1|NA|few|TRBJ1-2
TGCGCCAGCAGCTTGGAGGACAGCTATGGCTACACCTTC
CASSLEDSYGYTF
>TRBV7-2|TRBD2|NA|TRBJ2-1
TGTGCCAGCAGCTTAGCGCTCGGGCTAGCGGGAAGCTTGAACAATGAGCAGTTCTTC
CASSLALGLAGSLNNEQFF
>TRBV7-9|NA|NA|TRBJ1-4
TGTGCCAGCAGCAAAGACAGTCTAGAAAAACTGTTTTTT
CASSKDSLEKLFF
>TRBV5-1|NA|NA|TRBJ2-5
TGCGCCAGCAGCTCGGTTGGACAAGAGACCCAGTACTTC
CASSSVGQETQYF
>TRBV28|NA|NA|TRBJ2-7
TGTGCCAGCAGTTCCCCAGGACTACCCGGCGTTTACGAGCAGTACTTC
CASSSPGLPGVYEQYF
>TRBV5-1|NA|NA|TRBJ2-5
TGCGCCAGCAGCTTGGCGGCTGATAGCGCGACCCAGTACTTC
CASSLAADSATQYF
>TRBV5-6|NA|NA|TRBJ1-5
TGTGCCAGCAGCTTGATTAATCAGCCCCAGCATTTT
CASSLINQPQHF
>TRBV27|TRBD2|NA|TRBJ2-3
TGTGCCAGCAGCTTACGACTAGCGGCCACAGATACGCAGTATTTT
CASSLRLAATDTQYF
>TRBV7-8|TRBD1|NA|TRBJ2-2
TGTGCCAGCAGCTTAAGCCTCCCGGGACAGGGGGCCGGGGAGCTGTTTTTT
CASSLSLPGQGAGELFF
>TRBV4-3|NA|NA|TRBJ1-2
TGCGCCAGCAGCCAAGACAGGGAGCACTATGGCTACACCTTC
CASSQDREHYGYTF
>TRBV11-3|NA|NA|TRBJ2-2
TGTGCCAGCAGCTTAGCATCGGGATCCCAATTCTTCGGGGAGCTGTTTTTT
CASSLASGSQFFGELFF
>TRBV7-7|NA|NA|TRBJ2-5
TGTGCTAGCAGTCTCCCGGGGGCTGGGACCCAGTACTTC
CASSLPGAGTQYF
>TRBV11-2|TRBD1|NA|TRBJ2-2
TGTGCCAGCAGTTCTATTCGGACAGGGGGTTCCGGGGAGCTGTTTTTT
CASSSIRTGGSGELFF
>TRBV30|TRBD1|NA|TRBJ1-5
TGTGCCTGGGGACAGGGTGATCAGCCCCAGCATTTT
CAWGQGDQPQHF
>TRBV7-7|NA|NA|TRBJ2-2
TGTGCTAGCAGCCCCATCGGGGGAAGTAGGTCCGGGGAGCTGTTTTTT
CASSPIGGSRSGELFF
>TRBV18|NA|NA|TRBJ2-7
TGTGCCAGCTCACCAGGTGGCGTGGACTACGAGCAGTACTTC
CASSPGGVDYEQYF
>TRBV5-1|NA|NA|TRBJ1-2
TGCGCCAGCAGCTTGGTTCGGCTGGACTATGGCTACACCTTC
CASSLVRLDYGYTF
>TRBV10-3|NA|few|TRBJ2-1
TGTGCCATCAGTGATTTGTCTGGAGGAAACTTCTATGAGCAGTTCTTC
CAISDLSGGNFYEQFF
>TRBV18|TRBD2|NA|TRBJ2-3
TGTGCCAGCTCACCAGGACTAGCGGGAAAGAGAGATACGCAGTATTTT
CASSPGLAGKRDTQYF
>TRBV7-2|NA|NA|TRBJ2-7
TGTGCCAGCAGCTTAGTCTCTAGCACGGGCTACGAGCAGTACTTC
CASSLVSSTGYEQYF